These 12 T cell receptor beta chains were all obtained from the same sample, sequenced in a study of blood T cell repertoires in COVID-19 (dated by TCRdb to 2018 to 2020). Preparation of the library involved the immunoSEQ multiplex PCR assay. The clones in this table, taken by TCRdb from immuneACCESS, are in-frame only. Not every clone is retained; where verified, under half of the shortfall comes from an unresolved V gene, and the cause of the rest is unknown. The sample data list some 140,000 clones, and 79% of these were observed just once. Approximately 3.6% of the sample goes to the ten largest clones. Sequencing used peripheral blood. The source is a man in his 60s with acute or convalescent COVID-19.

The chain uses TRBV7-2 and TRBJ2-4, with D possibly TRBD2 on 6 matching bases. The length of the CDR3 is 12 residues. Germline CDR1 reads SGHTA; CDR2 reads FQGNSA. The ends were cut back, 2 bases at V and 9 bases at J, with 8 bases in the middle. CDR3 nucleotides: TGTGCCAGCAGCTTACAGGAGGGCATTCAGTACTTC. It translates to CASSLQEGIQYF.

The V gene is TRBV10-3, the J gene TRBJ2-5; tentative D call: TRBD1 (6 bases). The germline gives CDR1 ENHRY, CDR2 SYGVKD. The germline V and J ends were trimmed by 4 bases and 7 bases, with 22 bases remaining between them. The CDR3 covers 16 residues. The CDR3 DNA sequence: TGTGCCATCAGTGGCGGACAGCGAGACCGTTCAGGGACCCAGTACTTC. This sequence encodes CAISGGQRDRSGTQYF.

This chain links TRBV27 with TRBJ1-2; 8 bases fit TRBD1. The germline V gene has CDR1 MNHEY and CDR2 SMNVEV (reference sequence). The CDR3 extends over 18 amino acids. The V and J ends lost 0 bases and 7 bases, in that order; junction bases with no gene match: 16. The CDR3: CASSLSQGSIRGPRGYTF. CDR3 in DNA: TGTGCCAGCAGTTTATCCCAAGGCTCTATCAGGGGGCCGCGTGGCTACACCTTC.

The chain couples TRBV27 to TRBJ1-2; 8 nucleotides align to TRBD1. The V gene's germline CDR1 is MNHEY and CDR2 SMNVEV (reference sequence). V was clipped by 4 bases and J by 4 bases; unmatched bases: 5. The CDR3 is 14 amino acids. CDR3 amino acids: CASSSRTGSYGYTF. The CDR3 DNA reads as TGTGCCAGCAGTTCTCGGACAGGGAGCTATGGCTACACCTTC.

This clone was counted a few times. The chain links TRBV5-1 to TRBJ1-2, with TRBD1 identical over 8 bases. V was clipped by 9 bases and J by 8 bases; unmatched bases: 15. The CDR3 totals 14 residues. Germline CDR1 SGHRS, CDR2 YFSETQ. CDR3 DNA sequence: TGCGCCACCCAGGAGGGACAGGCAGGGGAGGGCTACACCTTC. It codes for CATQEGQAGEGYTF.

This chain connects TRBV28 to TRBJ1-1, with 11 positions matching TRBD1. The CDR3 is 15 residues long. V shed 9 bases, J shed 7 bases, and the junction held 13 bases outside the gene matches. Per the germline V gene, CDR1 is MDHEN and CDR2 is SYDVKM. CDR3 sequence: CASFPLDRGPNEAFF. Here the CDR3 DNA reads TGTGCCAGTTTCCCCCTGGACAGGGGGCCGAATGAAGCTTTCTTT.

The chain joins TRBV6-5 to TRBJ1-5; 10 nucleotides align to TRBD1. CDR1 is MNHEY, CDR2 SVGAGI, per germline. Losses at the gene ends were 2 bases for V and 7 bases for J; bases not matched to a gene: 2. CDR3 length: 14 amino acids. The CDR3 region is CASSYDRGRQPQHF. CDR3 bases: TGTGCCAGCAGTTACGACAGGGGGCGGCAGCCCCAGCATTTT.

This clone was recorded a few times. The chain links TRBV19 to TRBJ1-3; D is possibly TRBD1 (6 bases). The germline V and J ends were trimmed by 6 bases and 0 bases, with 15 bases remaining between them. Germline CDR1 reads LNHDA; CDR2 reads SQIVND (reference sequence). This CDR3 region has 16 residues. CDR3 loop: CASSHVRGSSGNTIYF. The CDR3 DNA is TGTGCCAGTAGCCACGTCAGGGGTTCCTCTGGAAACACCATATATTTT.

The gene calls are TRBV5-5 and TRBJ2-7, with 7 nucleotides matching TRBD2. Germline lookup yields CDR1 SGHKS and CDR2 YYEKEE (reference sequence). This CDR3 spans 14 amino acids. V was pared by 4 bases and J by 3 bases, with 7 bases of the junction left unmatched. The CDR3 nucleotides are TGTGCCAGCAGCGGGGGGGAGTTCAACTACGAGCAGTACTTC. Its translation: CASSGGEFNYEQYF.

This clone occurred once. The V call is TRBV5-1, the J call TRBJ2-3, with 11 bases identical to TRBD2. The CDR3 consists of 15 residues. The trim removed 3 bases at V and 8 bases at J, leaving 8 bases unmatched. Germline-derived CDR1 and CDR2 are SGHRS and YFSETQ. The CDR3 coding sequence is TGCGCCAGCAGCTCACTAGCGGGAGAAGGGGCTACGCAGTATTTT. Residues: CASSSLAGEGATQYF.

To note about this clone: The same CDR3 also results from other DNA sequences found in this sample. The chain recombines TRBV7-2 with TRBJ2-7; the D gene is possibly TRBD2 (5 bases). CDR1 SGHTA and CDR2 FQGNSA come from the germline V gene. V lost 5 bases and J 0 bases, leaving 14 bases between the germline ends. This CDR3 comprises 15 residues. This chain's CDR3 is CASSLGSGNSYEQYF. In DNA form, the CDR3 reads TGTGCCAGCAGCCTAGGGTCGGGGAACTCCTACGAGCAGTACTTC.

The chain employs TRBV2 and TRBJ2-7; no firm D call. The V gene lost 2 bases and the J gene lost 5 bases, with 10 bases spanning the gap. Germline values: CDR1 SNHLY, CDR2 FYNNEI. CDR3 length: 13 amino acids. CDR3 residues: CASSENRQDEQYF. The CDR3 nucleotides are TGTGCCAGCAGTGAAAATCGACAAGACGAGCAGTACTTC.